The next 8 T cell receptor beta chains were all read from a single sample in a study of graft-versus-host responses after intestinal transplantation listed by TCRdb under 2021. Reading the label with the study, this specimen's time point is: cells obtained before transplantation from donor or recipient. Library preparation employed the immunoSEQ multiplex PCR assay. TCRdb stores this immuneACCESS table with in-frame sequences only. Part of the clones is absent; in the studies checked, under half of the shortfall reflects unresolved V genes, and no reason is known for the rest. This sample holds about 130,000 clones; around 90% were observed only once. Together, the top ten hold approximately 0.2% of the sample. Their specific antigens are unknown. The sample was unstimulated CD4+ T cells sorted from spleen or lymph node cells, taken before intestinal transplant. Receptors originate from a human donor who received an intestinal transplant.

This chain uses TRBV9 with TRBJ2-5; 9 bases align to TRBD2. Germline CDR1 SGDLS, CDR2 YYNGEE. The V and J ends lost 3 bases and 7 bases, in that order; junction bases with no gene match: 10. The CDR3 is made up of 15 amino acids. CDR3 nucleotide sequence: TGTGCCAGCAGCGCAAGCGGGAGGCCGCAATCGACCCAGTACTTC. As protein: CASSASGRPQSTQYF.

The V gene is TRBV28, the J gene TRBJ2-7; TRBD2 matches 10 bases. The CDR3 consists of 14 residues. Trimming took 7 bases from V and 3 from J; bases not matched to a gene: 6. Per germline, CDR1 MDHEN and CDR2 SYDVKM. The CDR3 loop is CASNPSGRGYEQYF. In DNA form, the CDR3 reads TGTGCCAGCAATCCTAGCGGGAGAGGCTACGAGCAGTACTTC.

This clone appeared a few times. J is TRBJ1-3 and V is TRBV19; the D is unclear. The germline CDR1 and CDR2 sequences are LNHDA and SQIVND (reference sequence). The germline V and J ends were trimmed by 1 base and 1 base, with 14 bases remaining between them. The CDR3 sequence is 17 residues long. The CDR3 is CASSIGSTRSSGNTIYF. In nucleotides, the CDR3 is TGTGCCAGTAGTATAGGTTCGACAAGGAGTTCTGGAAACACCATATATTTT.

The gene calls are TRBV5-1 and TRBJ1-2, with D unclear. V was shortened by 0 bases and J by 2 bases, with 5 bases between the two germline ends. Germline V lookup: CDR1 SGHRS, CDR2 YFSETQ. This CDR3 is built from 13 residues. The CDR3 spells CASSLGVNYGYTF. The CDR3 DNA reads as TGCGCCAGCAGCTTGGGGGTCAACTATGGCTACACCTTC.

The chain joins TRBV28 to TRBJ1-5; 9 nucleotides align to TRBD1. V lost 6 bases and J lost 7; bases outside the gene matches: 7. This CDR3 contains 14 residues. Germline values: CDR1 MDHEN, CDR2 SYDVKM. CDR3 bases: TGTGCCAGCAGGAAGACAGGGGGTGGACAGCCCCAGCATTTT. Encoded protein: CASRKTGGGQPQHF.

For the CDR3, the DNA is TGCGCCAGCAGCTCGGACAGGGGGCGCGAGGGAGAGACCCAGTACTTC. Protein product: CASSSDRGREGETQYF. The rearrangement joins TRBV5-1 to TRBJ2-5; 11 nucleotides line up with TRBD1. CDR3 size: 16 residues. The V and J ends lost 3 bases and 4 bases, in that order; junction bases with no gene match: 8. Germline loops: CDR1 SGHRS, CDR2 YFSETQ.

The chain uses TRBV30 and TRBJ2-5; D could derive from TRBD1 or TRBD2 (5 bases each). CDR1 GTSNPN and CDR2 SVGIG come from the germline V gene (reference sequence). The V gene lost 3 bases and the J gene lost 2 bases, with 16 bases spanning the gap. The CDR3 length is 15 residues. DNA of the CDR3: TGTGCCTGGAGAGACAGTGAGGGGTATCAAGAGACCCAGTACTTC. It yields the protein CAWRDSEGYQETQYF.

This clone was detected once. The chain couples TRBV28 to TRBJ2-1; 12 nucleotides line up with TRBD2. The CDR3 is made up of 19 amino acids. CDR1 is MDHEN and CDR2 is SYDVKM in the germline V gene. Trimming took 4 bases from V and 7 from J; bases not matched to a gene: 17. The DNA of the CDR3 is TGTGCCAGCAGTTCATCTTCCAGTCTAGCGGGAGGGTTAGGAAATGAGCAGTTCTTC. Amino acid sequence: CASSSSSSLAGGLGNEQFF.